Below are 16 T cell receptor beta chains sequenced from a single sample in a study of T cells after yellow fever vaccination. TCRdb independently ran MiXCR on the 5' RACE reads; one entry per CDR3 protein. The sample lists roughly 94,000 distinct CDR3 sequences, about 8.4% occurring once. Sequencing used CD8+ T cells not binding an NS4B(214-222) dextramer, sorted from PBMCs, obtained roughly 15 days after the first yellow fever vaccination. The receptors here all came from a man between 18 and 35 years old who received the YFV17D yellow fever vaccine.

This clonotype was seen a handful of times. The J gene is TRBJ1-1, the V gene TRBV20-1; 7 bases are shared with TRBD1. The V segment lost 2 bases and the J segment 5 bases; nucleotides outside the gene matches: 14. CDR1 DFQATT and CDR2 SNEGSKA come from the germline V gene (reference sequence). The CDR3 extends over 16 amino acids. This chain's CDR3 is CSARILNRGFRTEAFF. The CDR3 nucleotides read TGCAGTGCTAGAATCCTCAACAGGGGCTTTAGGACTGAAGCTTTCTTT.

In its sample, this clonotype was seen a few times. V and J are TRBV7-2 and TRBJ2-3; unclear D gene. The CDR3 totals 15 residues. CDR1 is SGHTA, CDR2 FQGNSA, per germline. V was pared by 2 bases and J by 4 bases, with 13 bases between. CDR3 in DNA: TGTGCCAGCAGCTTATATCTACAGCCGTCAGATACGCAGTATTTT. This gives the protein CASSLYLQPSDTQYF. Complete variable domain (other parts from reference TRBV7-2 and TRBJ2-3): GAGVSQSPSNKVTEKGKDVELRCDPISGHTALYWYRQSLGQGLEFLIYFQGNSAPDKSGLPSDRFSAERTGGSVSTLTIQRTQQEDSAVYLCASSLYLQPSDTQYFGPGTRLTVL.

This clonotype was found once. J is TRBJ2-5 and V is TRBV7-9; TRBD1 might be the D (6 bases). V was cut by 3 bases and J by 5 bases, with 22 bases left in between. Germline V lookup: CDR1 SEHNR, CDR2 FQNEAQ (reference sequence). The CDR3 length is 17 residues. Here the CDR3 reads CASSFPRQDPLRETQYF. The CDR3 DNA follows: TGTGCCAGCAGCTTTCCGAGACAGGACCCCCTCAGGGAGACCCAGTACTTC.

This clonotype was found a few times. The chain has TRBV29-1 and TRBJ2-1; D perhaps matches TRBD2 (6 bases). Trimming took 4 bases from V and 9 from J, leaving 13 bases between them. Germline V gene lookup returns CDR1 SQVTM and CDR2 ANQGSEA. The CDR3 length is 12 residues. The CDR3 nucleotides are TGCAGCGTTGGGGGGGTGGGGTTTGAGCAGTTCTTC. As protein: CSVGGVGFEQFF.

In this sample, this clonotype turned up many times. The chain carries TRBV10-3 and TRBJ2-2; D call uncertain. V was pared by 6 bases and J by 5 bases, with 10 bases between. Germline V lookup: CDR1 ENHRY, CDR2 SYGVKD. The CDR3 contains 13 residues. CDR3 DNA sequence: TGTGCCATCAGGCCCGAGGCGACCGGGGAGCTGTTTTTT. Protein product: CAIRPEATGELFF.

The CDR3 DNA reads as TGTGCCAGCTCACCCGTCCCCGGACCCACCGCCGATGAGCAGTTCTTC. It yields the protein CASSPVPGPTADEQFF. V gene TRBV18 combines with J gene TRBJ2-1; D gene uncertain. The germline V and J ends were trimmed by 3 bases and 8 bases, with 20 bases remaining between them. The germline gives CDR1 KGHSH, CDR2 LQKENI. The CDR3 is 16 residues long.

This clonotype has more than one count but fewer than ten. This sequence joins TRBV29-1 and TRBJ1-1, with D uncertain. The CDR3 is 12 residues long. V was clipped by 1 base and J by 6 bases, with 9 bases between them. In germline, CDR1 is SQVTM, CDR2 ANQGSEA. In DNA form, the CDR3 reads TGCAGCGTTGAAGGAGAGGGCCCTGAAGCTTTCTTT. This encodes CSVEGEGPEAFF.

The table lists this clonotype with many counts. The gene calls are TRBV12-3 or TRBV12-4 and TRBJ2-5; TRBD1 or TRBD2 may be the D gene (5 bases each). The CDR3 extends over 14 amino acids. V was clipped by 6 bases and J by 4 bases, with 15 bases between them. The CDR3: CASSREGGGETQYF. The DNA of the CDR3 is TGTGCCAGCAGCAGGGAAGGTGGGGGAGAGACCCAGTACTTC.

At least ten counts were recorded for this clonotype. V usage is TRBV4-1 and J usage is TRBJ2-1; TRBD2 matches 9 bases. The V and J ends lost 1 base and 5 bases, in that order; junction bases with no gene match: 6. Germline lookup yields CDR1 MGHRA and CDR2 YSYEKL. This CDR3 is 16 amino acids long. The CDR3 DNA reads as TGCGCCAGCAGCCAAGTTCCTAGCGGGGTCCACAATGAGCAGTTCTTC. Amino acid sequence: CASSQVPSGVHNEQFF.

This clonotype was recorded many times. The chain is built from TRBV20-1 and TRBJ2-1; the D is unclear. The CDR3 is 11 amino acids. V lost 6 bases and J lost 9, with 12 bases in between. Germline CDR1 reads DFQATT; CDR2 reads SNEGSKA (reference sequence). The CDR3 sequence: CSAPSPSEQFF. DNA of the CDR3: TGCAGTGCCCCATCCCCGAGTGAGCAGTTCTTC.

This clonotype was seen a handful of times. The V and J genes are TRBV4-1 and TRBJ1-2, with 9 bases aligning to TRBD1. Germline assignment: CDR1 MGHRA and CDR2 YSYEKL. V shed 0 bases, J shed 11 bases, and the junction held 10 bases outside the gene matches. The CDR3 extends over 15 amino acids. The CDR3 region is CASSQEVGQGRWYTF. CDR3 coding DNA: TGCGCCAGCAGCCAAGAGGTGGGACAGGGTCGATGGTACACCTTC.

This clonotype came up many times. The chain uses TRBV20-1 and TRBJ2-1; D may be TRBD2 (6 bases). V lost 6 bases and J lost 2, with 14 bases in between. CDR3 length: 14 amino acids. Germline CDR1 is DFQATT and CDR2 is SNEGSKA (reference sequence). The CDR3 loop reads CSAAGGVTYNEQFF. CDR3 DNA: TGCAGTGCAGCGGGCGGGGTAACCTACAATGAGCAGTTCTTC.

This clonotype was counted only a few times. This rearrangement joins TRBV4-1 to TRBJ1-5; tentatively, D is TRBD1 (5 bases). The CDR3 covers 22 residues. Germline-derived CDR1 and CDR2 are MGHRA and YSYEKL. Trimming pared 1 base from V and 0 bases from J, leaving 28 bases between. This CDR3 reads CASSQAGPYSHRNTYSNQPQHF. Written as DNA, the CDR3 is TGCGCCAGCAGCCAAGCGGGGCCCTACTCCCATAGGAACACTTATAGCAATCAGCCCCAGCATTTT.

CDR3 in DNA: TGCGCCAGCAGCTCCCCCCGACTAGCGGGTCTCACAGATACGCAGTATTTT. Residues: CASSSPRLAGLTDTQYF. The chain combines TRBV4-1 with TRBJ2-3, with TRBD2 matching over 10 bases. V lost 5 bases to trimming and J lost 2 bases; unmatched junction nucleotides: 10. The germline gives CDR1 MGHRA, CDR2 YSYEKL. The CDR3 length is 17 residues.

J is TRBJ2-5 and V is TRBV7-9; D may be TRBD1 (6 bases). Per the germline V gene, CDR1 is SEHNR and CDR2 is FQNEAQ (reference sequence). The germline V and J ends were trimmed by 1 base and 7 bases, with 10 bases remaining between them. The CDR3 extends over 13 amino acids. The chain's CDR3 is CASSLGGRGTQYF. The CDR3, as DNA: TGTGCCAGCAGCTTAGGGGGGCGCGGGACCCAGTACTTC.

The sample holds a few counts of this clonotype. The CDR3 DNA follows: TGTGCCAGCAGTTACCCCATTCGTGGTGTAAGGGAGCAGTACTTC. This sequence encodes CASSYPIRGVREQYF. The V gene is TRBV6-5, the J gene TRBJ2-7; no reliable D call. Germline V gene lookup returns CDR1 MNHEY and CDR2 SVGAGI. V dropped 2 bases and J dropped 7 bases, with 18 bases sitting between them. CDR3 length: 15 residues.